Listed here is a single T cell receptor (beta chain). This specimen comes from a study of blood T cell repertoires in COVID-19. The repertoire was sequenced with immunoSEQ multiplex PCR; TCRdb's copy has only in-frame clones and lacks some. Among fewer than 110,000 clones listed, 85% were seen once. The CDR3 is 15 amino acids. Germline V lookup: CDR1 SGHTS, CDR2 YDEGEE. With 0 bases clipped from V and 4 bases from J, the junction kept 4 bases outside the gene matches. The clonotype was recovered from a woman aged 70-85 years with active or convalescent COVID-19. The sequencing sample was made of peripheral blood. The V call is TRBV5-8, the J call TRBJ1-1, with 9 nucleotides matching TRBD1. For the CDR3, the DNA is TGTGCCAGCAGCTTGGGGGACAGGGATGGCACTGAAGCTTTCTTT. Encoded protein: CASSLGDRDGTEAFF.